This T cell receptor (beta chain) was documented in a study of blood T cells in healthy people across ages. Trimming cost V 1 base and J 6 bases; bases outside gene matches: 8. Germline V CDR1 and CDR2: SGHTA, FQGNSA. There are 16 residues in the CDR3. The use of a sample-barcoded 5' primer and a J-beta primer mix characterized a second PCR of about 7 to 12 cycles. TCRdb re-called the 5' RACE reads through MiXCR, storing one row per CDR3 protein. Among 700,000 to 1,000,000 distinct CDR3 sequences listed, roughly 44% were seen once. Sequenced: blood. This sequence originates from a man in his 60s in good health. The chain carries TRBV7-2 and TRBJ2-1; 8 nucleotides line up with TRBD2. CDR3 DNA sequence: TGTGCCAGCAGCTTAGTTCCGCGCGGGGGGACCAATGAGCAGTTCTTC. This encodes CASSLVPRGGTNEQFF.